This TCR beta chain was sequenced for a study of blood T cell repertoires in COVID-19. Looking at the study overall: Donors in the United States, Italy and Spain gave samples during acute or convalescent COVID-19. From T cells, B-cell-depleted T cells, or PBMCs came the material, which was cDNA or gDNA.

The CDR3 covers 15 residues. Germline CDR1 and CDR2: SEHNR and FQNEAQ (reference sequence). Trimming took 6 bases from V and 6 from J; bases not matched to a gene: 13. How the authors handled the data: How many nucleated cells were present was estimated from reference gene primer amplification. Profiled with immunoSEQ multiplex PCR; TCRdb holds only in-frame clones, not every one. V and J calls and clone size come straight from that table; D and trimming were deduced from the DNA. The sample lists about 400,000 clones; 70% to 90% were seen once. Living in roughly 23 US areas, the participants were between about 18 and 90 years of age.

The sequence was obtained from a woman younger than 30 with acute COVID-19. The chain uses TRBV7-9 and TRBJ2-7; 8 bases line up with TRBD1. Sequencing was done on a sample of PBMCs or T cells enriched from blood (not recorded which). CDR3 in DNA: TGTGCCAGCAGTCCAACCCTGACAGGGGTTGCCGAGCAGTACTTC. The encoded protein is CASSPTLTGVAEQYF.